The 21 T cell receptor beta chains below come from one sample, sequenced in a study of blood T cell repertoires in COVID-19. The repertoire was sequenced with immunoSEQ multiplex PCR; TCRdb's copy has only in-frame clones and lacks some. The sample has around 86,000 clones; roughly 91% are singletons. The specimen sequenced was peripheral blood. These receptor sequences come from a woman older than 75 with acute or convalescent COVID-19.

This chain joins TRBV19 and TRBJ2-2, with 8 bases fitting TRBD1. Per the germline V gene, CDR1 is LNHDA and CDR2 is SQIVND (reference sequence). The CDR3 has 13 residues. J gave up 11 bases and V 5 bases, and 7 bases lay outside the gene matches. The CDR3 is CASSLDRVGELFF. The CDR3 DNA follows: TGTGCCAGTAGTCTGGACAGGGTCGGAGAGCTGTTTTTT.

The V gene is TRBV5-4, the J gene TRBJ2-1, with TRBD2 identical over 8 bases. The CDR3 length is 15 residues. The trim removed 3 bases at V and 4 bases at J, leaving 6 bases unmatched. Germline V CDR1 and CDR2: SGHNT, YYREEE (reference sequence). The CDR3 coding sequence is TGTGCCAGCAGCTCGTGGACTAGCCCTTACAATGAGCAGTTCTTC. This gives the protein CASSSWTSPYNEQFF.

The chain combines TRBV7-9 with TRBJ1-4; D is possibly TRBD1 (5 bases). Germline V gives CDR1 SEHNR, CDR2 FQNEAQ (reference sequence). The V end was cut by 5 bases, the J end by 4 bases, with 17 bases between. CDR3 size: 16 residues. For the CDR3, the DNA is TGTGCCAGCAGCCCACGTAGGGGAACTATTAATGAAAAACTGTTTTTT. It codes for CASSPRRGTINEKLFF.

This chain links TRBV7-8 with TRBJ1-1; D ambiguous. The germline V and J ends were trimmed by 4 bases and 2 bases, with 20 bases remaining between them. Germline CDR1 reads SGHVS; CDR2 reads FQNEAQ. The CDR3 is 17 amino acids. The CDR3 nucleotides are TGTGCCAGCAGCTCGCAAGCGGGAGGGATGATCAACACTGAAGCTTTCTTT. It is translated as CASSSQAGGMINTEAFF.

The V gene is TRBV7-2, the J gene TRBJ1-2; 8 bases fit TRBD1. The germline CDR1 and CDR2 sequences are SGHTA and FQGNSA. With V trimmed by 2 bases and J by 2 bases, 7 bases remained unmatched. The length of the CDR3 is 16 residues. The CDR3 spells CASSLLTGEGNYGYTF. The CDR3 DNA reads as TGTGCCAGCAGCTTACTGACAGGGGAGGGGAACTATGGCTACACCTTC.

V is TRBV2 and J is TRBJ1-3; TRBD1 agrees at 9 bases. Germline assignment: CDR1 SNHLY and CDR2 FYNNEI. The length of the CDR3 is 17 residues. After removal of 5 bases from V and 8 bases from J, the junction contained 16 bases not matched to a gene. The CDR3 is CASSTGTGRPGEDTIYF. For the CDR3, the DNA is TGTGCCAGCAGTACCGGGACAGGGCGACCCGGCGAGGACACCATATATTTT. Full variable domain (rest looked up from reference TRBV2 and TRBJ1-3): EPEVTQTPSHQVTQMGQEVILRCVPISNHLYFYWYRQILGQKVEFLVSFYNNEISEKSEIFDDQFSVERPDGSNFTLKIRSTKLEDSAMYFCASSTGTGRPGEDTIYFGEGSWLTVV.

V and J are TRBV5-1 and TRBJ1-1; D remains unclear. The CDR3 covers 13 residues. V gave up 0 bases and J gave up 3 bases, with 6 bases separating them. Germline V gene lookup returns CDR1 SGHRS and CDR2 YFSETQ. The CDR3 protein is CASSLGPHTEAFF. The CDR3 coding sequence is TGCGCCAGCAGCTTGGGGCCGCACACTGAAGCTTTCTTT.

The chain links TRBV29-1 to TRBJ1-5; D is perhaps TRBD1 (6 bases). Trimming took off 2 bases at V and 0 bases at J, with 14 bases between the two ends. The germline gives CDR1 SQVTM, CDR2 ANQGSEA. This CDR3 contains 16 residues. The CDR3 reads CSVERGGQFSNQPQHF. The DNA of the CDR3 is TGCAGCGTTGAACGAGGAGGACAGTTTAGCAATCAGCCCCAGCATTTT.

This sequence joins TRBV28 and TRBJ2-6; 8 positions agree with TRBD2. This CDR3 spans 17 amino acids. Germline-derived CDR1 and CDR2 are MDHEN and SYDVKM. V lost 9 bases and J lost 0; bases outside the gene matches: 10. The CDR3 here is CASRSGGLNSGANVLTF. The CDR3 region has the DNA TGTGCCAGTCGCTCGGGGGGGTTAAACTCTGGGGCCAACGTCCTGACTTTC.

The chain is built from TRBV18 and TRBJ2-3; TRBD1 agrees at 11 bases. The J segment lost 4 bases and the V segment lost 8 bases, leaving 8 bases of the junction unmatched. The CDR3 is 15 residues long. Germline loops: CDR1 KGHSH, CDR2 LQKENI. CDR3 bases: TGTGCCAGCGCACTTGGGACAGGGGGTCCAGATACGCAGTATTTT. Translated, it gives CASALGTGGPDTQYF.

CDR3 in amino acids: CASSIDLGLRALGEAFF. The CDR3 DNA follows: TGTGCCAGTAGTATAGATCTTGGACTAAGAGCTTTGGGTGAAGCTTTCTTT. V and J are TRBV19 and TRBJ1-1; D ambiguous. V lost 0 bases, J lost 7 bases, and 21 bases lay in between. Germline assignment: CDR1 LNHDA and CDR2 SQIVND (reference sequence). The CDR3 contains 17 residues.

The CDR3 nucleotides read TGTGCCAGCAGCACACGCCAGGGACAGGGTGTCAACGTCCTGACTTTC. The encoded protein is CASSTRQGQGVNVLTF. The chain employs TRBV6-2 or TRBV6-3 and TRBJ2-6, with 9 nucleotides matching TRBD1. V was pared by 6 bases and J by 9 bases, with 12 bases of the junction left unmatched. The CDR3 is 16 amino acids. CDR1 and CDR2 (germline): MNHEY, SVGEGT.

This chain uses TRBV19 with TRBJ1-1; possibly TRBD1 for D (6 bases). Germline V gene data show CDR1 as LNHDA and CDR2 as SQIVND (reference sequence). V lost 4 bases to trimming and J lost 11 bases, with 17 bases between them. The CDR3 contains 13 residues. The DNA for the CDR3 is TGTGCCAGTAGTAAAAATACCCGGGACACTGCTTTCTTT. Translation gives CASSKNTRDTAFF.

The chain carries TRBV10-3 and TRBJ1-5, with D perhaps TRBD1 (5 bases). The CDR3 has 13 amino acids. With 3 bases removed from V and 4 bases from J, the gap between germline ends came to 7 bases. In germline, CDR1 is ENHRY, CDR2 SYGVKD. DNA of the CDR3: TGTGCCATCAGTGACAGGGTAAATCAGCCCCAGCATTTT. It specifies CAISDRVNQPQHF.

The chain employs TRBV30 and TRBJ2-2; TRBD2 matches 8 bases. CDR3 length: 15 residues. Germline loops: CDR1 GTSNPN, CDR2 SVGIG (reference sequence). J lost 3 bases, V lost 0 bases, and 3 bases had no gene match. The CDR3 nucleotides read TGTGCCTGGAGTGTACTAGCGGCCTACACCGGGGAGCTGTTTTTT. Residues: CAWSVLAAYTGELFF.

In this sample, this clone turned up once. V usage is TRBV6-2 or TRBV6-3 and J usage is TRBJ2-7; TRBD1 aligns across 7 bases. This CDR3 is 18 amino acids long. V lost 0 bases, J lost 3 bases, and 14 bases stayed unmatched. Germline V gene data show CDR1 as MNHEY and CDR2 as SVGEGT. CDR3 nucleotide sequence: TGTGCCAGCAGTTACTCGGGAGTGATGGGACAGAAGATCTACGAGCAGTACTTC. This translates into CASSYSGVMGQKIYEQYF.

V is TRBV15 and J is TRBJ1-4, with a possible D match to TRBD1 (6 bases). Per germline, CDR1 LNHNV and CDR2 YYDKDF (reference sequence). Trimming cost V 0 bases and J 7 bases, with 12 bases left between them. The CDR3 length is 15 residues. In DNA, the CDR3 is TGTGCCACCAGCAGAGATATCACAGGGTCTGAAAAACTGTTTTTT. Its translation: CATSRDITGSEKLFF.

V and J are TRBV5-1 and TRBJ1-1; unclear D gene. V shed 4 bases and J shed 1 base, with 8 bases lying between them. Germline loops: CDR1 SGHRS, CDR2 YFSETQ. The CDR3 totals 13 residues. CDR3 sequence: CASSKTENTEAFF. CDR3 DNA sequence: TGCGCCAGCAGCAAAACAGAGAACACTGAAGCTTTCTTT.

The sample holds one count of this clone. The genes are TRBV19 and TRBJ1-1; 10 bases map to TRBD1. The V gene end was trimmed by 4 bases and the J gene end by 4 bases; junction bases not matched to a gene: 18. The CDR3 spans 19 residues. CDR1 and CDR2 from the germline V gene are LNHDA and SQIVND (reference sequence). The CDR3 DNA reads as TGTGCCAGTAGTACCCCCGGCTTGTTCGGGACAGGGGCCTCCACTGAAGCTTTCTTT. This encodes CASSTPGLFGTGASTEAFF. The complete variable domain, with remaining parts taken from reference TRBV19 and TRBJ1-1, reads DGGITQSPKYLFRKEGQNVTLSCEQNLNHDAMYWYRQDPGQGLRLIYYSQIVNDFQKGDIAEGYSVSREKKESFPLTVTSAQKNPTAFYLCASSTPGLFGTGASTEAFFGQGTRLTVV.

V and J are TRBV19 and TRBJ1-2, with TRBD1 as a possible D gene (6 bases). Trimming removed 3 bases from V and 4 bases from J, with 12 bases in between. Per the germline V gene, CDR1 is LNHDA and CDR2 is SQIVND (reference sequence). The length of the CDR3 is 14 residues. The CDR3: CASSMGDTPYGYTF. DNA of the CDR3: TGTGCCAGTAGTATGGGGGACACACCCTATGGCTACACCTTC.

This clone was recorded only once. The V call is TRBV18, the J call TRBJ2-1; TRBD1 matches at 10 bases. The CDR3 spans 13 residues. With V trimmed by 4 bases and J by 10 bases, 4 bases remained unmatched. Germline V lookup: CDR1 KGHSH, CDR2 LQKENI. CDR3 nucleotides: TGTGCCAGCTCACTGGACAGGGGGAGAGAGCAGTTCTTC. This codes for CASSLDRGREQFF. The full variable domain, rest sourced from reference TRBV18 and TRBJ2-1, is NAGVMQNPRHLVRRRGQEARLRCSPMKGHSHVYWYRQLPEEGLKFMVYLQKENIIDESGMPKERFSAEFPKEGPSILRIQQVVRGDSAAYFCASSLDRGREQFFGPGTRLTVL.